Following are 6 T cell receptor beta chains from one sample sequenced in a study of cytomegalovirus exposure and HLA in healthy donors. It was with 60 Vbeta and 13 Jbeta primers that the PCR ran. The table came from immunoSEQ multiplex PCR; TCRdb's copy has only in-frame clones and leaves some out. The top ten hold around 6.7% of the sample, which has approximately 140,000 clones, over 70% seen once. Sequences were obtained from PBMCs. These TCRs come from a woman between 35 and 50 years old in good health and CMV-seropositive.

The rearrangement links TRBV14 to TRBJ2-5; D unclear. TRBJ2-7 explains the end of the DNA better; the J call may be wrong. Per the germline V gene, CDR1 is SGHDN and CDR2 is FVKESK. The CDR3 loop spans 12 amino acids. CDR3 sequence: CASSLTTYEQYF. The DNA of the CDR3 is TGTGCCAGCAGCCTAACCACTTACGAGCAGTACTTC.

This clone was counted between two and nine times. V and J are TRBV7-9 and TRBJ1-2; tentatively, D is TRBD1 (6 bases). Per the germline V gene, CDR1 is SEHNR and CDR2 is FQNEAQ (reference sequence). The CDR3 sequence is 14 residues long. V was trimmed by 6 bases and J by 4 bases, leaving 15 bases between them. The CDR3 DNA reads TGTGCCAGCAGTTTTCAGGGGTATGGCTATGGCTACACCTTC. This encodes CASSFQGYGYGYTF. Together with reference TRBV7-9 and TRBJ1-2, the CDR3 gives the full variable domain: DTGVSQNPRHKITKRGQNVTFRCDPISEHNRLYWYRQTLGQGPEFLTYFQNEAQLEKSRLLSDRFSAERPKGSFSTLEIQRTEQGDSAMYLCASSFQGYGYGYTFGSGTRLTVV.

The CDR3 coding sequence is TGCGCCAGCAGCTTGGGGGACAGGGGTGACATTCAGTACTTC. This translates into CASSLGDRGDIQYF. The chain recombines TRBV5-1 with TRBJ2-4; 10 bases align to TRBD1. The ends lost 0 bases at V and 8 bases at J; junction bases unmatched: 2. From germline, CDR1 is SGHRS and CDR2 YFSETQ. The CDR3 sequence is 14 residues long.

V is TRBV9 and J is TRBJ2-2, with D possibly TRBD2 on 6 matching bases. CDR3 length equals 16 residues. Looked up from germline, CDR1 is SGDLS and CDR2 is YYNGEE. Trimming took off 0 bases at V and 4 bases at J, with 13 bases between the two ends. CDR3 in DNA: TGTGCCAGCAGCGTAGGCCCGGGGAGGTCCACCGGGGAGCTGTTTTTT. As protein: CASSVGPGRSTGELFF.

V gene TRBV19 combines with J gene TRBJ1-1; maybe TRBD1 (6 bases). Trimming left V 2 bases short and J 5 bases short, with 9 bases between. The CDR3 has 13 amino acids. Germline V gene sequence: CDR1 LNHDA, CDR2 SQIVND (reference sequence). DNA for the CDR3: TGTGCCAGTAGTATATCAGGGGTTACTGAAGCTTTCTTT. Amino acids: CASSISGVTEAFF. The whole variable domain, remainder taken from reference TRBV19 and TRBJ1-1, is DGGITQSPKYLFRKEGQNVTLSCEQNLNHDAMYWYRQDPGQGLRLIYYSQIVNDFQKGDIAEGYSVSREKKESFPLTVTSAQKNPTAFYLCASSISGVTEAFFGQGTRLTVV.

The V call is TRBV6-5, the J call TRBJ1-4, with 7 bases fitting TRBD1. Germline CDR1 reads MNHEY; CDR2 reads SVGAGI. This CDR3 has 13 amino acids. Trimming removed 6 bases from V and 7 bases from J; junction bases left unmatched: 5. The CDR3: CASRPGGSEKLFF. The DNA of the CDR3 is TGTGCCAGCAGGCCAGGGGGATCTGAAAAACTGTTTTTT.